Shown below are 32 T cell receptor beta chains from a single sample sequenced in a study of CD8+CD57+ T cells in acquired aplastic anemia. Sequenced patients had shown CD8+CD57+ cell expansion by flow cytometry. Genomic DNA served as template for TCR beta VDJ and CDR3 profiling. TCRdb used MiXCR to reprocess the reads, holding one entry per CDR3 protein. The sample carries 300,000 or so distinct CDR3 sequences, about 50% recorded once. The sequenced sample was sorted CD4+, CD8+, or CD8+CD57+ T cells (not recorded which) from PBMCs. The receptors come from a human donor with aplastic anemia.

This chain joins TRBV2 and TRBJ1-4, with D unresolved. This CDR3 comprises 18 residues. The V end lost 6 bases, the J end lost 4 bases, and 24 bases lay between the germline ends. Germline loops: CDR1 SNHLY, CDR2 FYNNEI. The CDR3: CASRATLLVGGRNEKLFF. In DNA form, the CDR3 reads TGTGCCAGCAGAGCTACCCTATTGGTGGGAGGGCGTAATGAAAAACTGTTTTTT.

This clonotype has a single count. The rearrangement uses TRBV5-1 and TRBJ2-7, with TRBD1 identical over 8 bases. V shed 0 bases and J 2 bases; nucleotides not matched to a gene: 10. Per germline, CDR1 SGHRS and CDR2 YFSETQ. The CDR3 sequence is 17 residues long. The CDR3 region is CASSLASWTGFPYEQYF. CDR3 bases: TGCGCCAGCAGCTTGGCCTCATGGACAGGGTTCCCCTACGAGCAGTACTTC. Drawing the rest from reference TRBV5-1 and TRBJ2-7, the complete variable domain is KAGVTQTPRYLIKTRGQQVTLSCSPISGHRSVSWYQQTPGQGLQFLFEYFSETQRNKGNFPGRFSGRQFSNSRSEMNVSTLELGDSALYLCASSLASWTGFPYEQYFGPGTRLTVT.

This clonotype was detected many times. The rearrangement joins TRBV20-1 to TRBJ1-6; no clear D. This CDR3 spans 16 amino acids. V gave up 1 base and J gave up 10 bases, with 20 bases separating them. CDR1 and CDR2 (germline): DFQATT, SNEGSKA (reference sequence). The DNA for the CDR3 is TGCAGTGCTAGAGTATCCCCGGGGAAGGAAGAATCACCCCTCCACTTT. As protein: CSARVSPGKEESPLHF.

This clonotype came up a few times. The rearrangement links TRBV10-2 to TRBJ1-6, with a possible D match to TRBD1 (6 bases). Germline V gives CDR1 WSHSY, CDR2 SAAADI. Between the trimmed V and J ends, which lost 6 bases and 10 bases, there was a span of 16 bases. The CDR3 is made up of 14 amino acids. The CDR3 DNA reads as TGCGCCAGCAGCGCCGGGGACAACGGATCACCCCTCCACTTT. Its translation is CASSAGDNGSPLHF.

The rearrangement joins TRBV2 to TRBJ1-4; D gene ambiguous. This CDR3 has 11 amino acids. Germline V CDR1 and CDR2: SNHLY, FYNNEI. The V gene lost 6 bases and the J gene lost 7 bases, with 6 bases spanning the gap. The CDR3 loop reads CASRITEKLFF. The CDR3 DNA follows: TGTGCCAGCAGGATTACTGAAAAACTGTTTTTT. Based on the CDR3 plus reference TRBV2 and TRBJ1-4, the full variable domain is EPEVTQTPSHQVTQMGQEVILRCVPISNHLYFYWYRQILGQKVEFLVSFYNNEISEKSEIFDDQFSVERPDGSNFTLKIRSTKLEDSAMYFCASRITEKLFFGSGTQLSVL.

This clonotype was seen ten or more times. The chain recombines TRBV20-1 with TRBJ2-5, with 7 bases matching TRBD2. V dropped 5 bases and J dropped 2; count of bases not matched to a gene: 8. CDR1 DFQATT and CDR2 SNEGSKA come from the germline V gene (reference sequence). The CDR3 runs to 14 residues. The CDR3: CSAGVAGHQETQYF. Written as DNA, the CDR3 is TGCAGTGCTGGAGTAGCGGGCCATCAAGAGACCCAGTACTTC.

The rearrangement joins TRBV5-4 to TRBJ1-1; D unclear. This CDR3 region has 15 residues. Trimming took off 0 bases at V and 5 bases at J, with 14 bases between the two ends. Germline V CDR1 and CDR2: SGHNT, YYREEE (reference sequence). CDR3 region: CASSLATYSGTEAFF. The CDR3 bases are TGTGCCAGCAGCTTGGCGACTTACTCGGGGACTGAAGCTTTCTTT.

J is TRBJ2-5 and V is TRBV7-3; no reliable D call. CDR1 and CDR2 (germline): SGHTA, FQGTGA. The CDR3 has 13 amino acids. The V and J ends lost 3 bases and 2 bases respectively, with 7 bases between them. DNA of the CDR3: TGTGCCAGCAGCTTGGCAGAGCAAGAGACCCAGTACTTC. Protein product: CASSLAEQETQYF.

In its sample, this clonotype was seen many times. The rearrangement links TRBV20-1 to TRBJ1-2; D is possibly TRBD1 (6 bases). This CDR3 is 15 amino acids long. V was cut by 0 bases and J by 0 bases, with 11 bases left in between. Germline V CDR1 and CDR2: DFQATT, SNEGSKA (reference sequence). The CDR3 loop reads CSARDLRGANYGYTF. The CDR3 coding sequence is TGCAGTGCTAGAGATCTAAGGGGGGCTAACTATGGCTACACCTTC.

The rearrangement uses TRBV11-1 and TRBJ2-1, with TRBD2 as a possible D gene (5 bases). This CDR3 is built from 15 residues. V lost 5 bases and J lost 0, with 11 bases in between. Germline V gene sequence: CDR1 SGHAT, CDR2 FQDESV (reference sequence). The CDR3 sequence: CASSEADSSYNEQFF. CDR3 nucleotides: TGTGCCAGCAGCGAAGCGGATAGCTCCTACAATGAGCAGTTCTTC.

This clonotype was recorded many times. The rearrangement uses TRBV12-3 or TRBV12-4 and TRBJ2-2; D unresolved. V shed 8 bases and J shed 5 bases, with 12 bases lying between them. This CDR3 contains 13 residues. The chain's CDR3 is CASVLMETGELFF. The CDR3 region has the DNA TGTGCCAGCGTCCTGATGGAGACCGGGGAGCTGTTTTTT.

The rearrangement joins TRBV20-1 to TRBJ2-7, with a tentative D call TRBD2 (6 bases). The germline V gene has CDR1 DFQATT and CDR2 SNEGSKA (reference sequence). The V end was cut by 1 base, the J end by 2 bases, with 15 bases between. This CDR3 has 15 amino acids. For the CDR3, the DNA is TGCAGTGCTAGAGCGGTCGGAGGGAGGCCCTACGAGCAGTACTTC. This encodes CSARAVGGRPYEQYF.

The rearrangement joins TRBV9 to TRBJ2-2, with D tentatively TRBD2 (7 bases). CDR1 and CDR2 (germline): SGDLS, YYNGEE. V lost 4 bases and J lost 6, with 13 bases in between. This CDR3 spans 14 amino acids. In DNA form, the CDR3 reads TGTGCCAGCAGCAAAGGGGGGAGGGCCGGGGAGCTGTTTTTT. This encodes CASSKGGRAGELFF.

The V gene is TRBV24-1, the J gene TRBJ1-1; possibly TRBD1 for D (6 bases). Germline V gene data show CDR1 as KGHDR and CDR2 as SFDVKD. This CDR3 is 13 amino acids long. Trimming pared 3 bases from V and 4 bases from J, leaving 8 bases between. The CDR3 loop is CATSDTGFTEAFF. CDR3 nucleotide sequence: TGTGCCACCAGTGATACAGGGTTCACTGAAGCTTTCTTT.

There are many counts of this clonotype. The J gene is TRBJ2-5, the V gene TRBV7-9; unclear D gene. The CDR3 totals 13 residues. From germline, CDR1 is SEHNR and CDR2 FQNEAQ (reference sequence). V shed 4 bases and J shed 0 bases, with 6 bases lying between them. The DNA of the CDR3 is TGTGCCAGCAGCTATCAGTACCAAGAGACCCAGTACTTC. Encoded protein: CASSYQYQETQYF.

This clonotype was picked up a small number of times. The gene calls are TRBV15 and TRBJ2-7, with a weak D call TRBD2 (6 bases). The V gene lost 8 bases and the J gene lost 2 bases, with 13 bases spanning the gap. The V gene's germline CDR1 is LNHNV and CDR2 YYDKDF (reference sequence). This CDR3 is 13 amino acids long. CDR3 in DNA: TGTGCCACCCGCGGGACGGACACCTACGAGCAGTACTTC. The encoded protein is CATRGTDTYEQYF. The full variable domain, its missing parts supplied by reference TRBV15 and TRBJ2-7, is DAMVIQNPRYQVTQFGKPVTLSCSQTLNHNVMYWYQQKSSQAPKLLFHYYDKDFNNEADTPDNFQSRRPNTSFCFLDIRSPGLGDTAMYLCATRGTDTYEQYFGPGTRLTVT.

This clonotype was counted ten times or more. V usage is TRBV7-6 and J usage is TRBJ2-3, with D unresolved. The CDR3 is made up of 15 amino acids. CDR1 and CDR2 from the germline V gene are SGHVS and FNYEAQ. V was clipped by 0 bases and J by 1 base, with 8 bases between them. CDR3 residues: CASSLAIQGTDTQYF. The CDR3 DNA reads TGTGCCAGCAGCTTAGCAATTCAGGGCACAGATACGCAGTATTTT.

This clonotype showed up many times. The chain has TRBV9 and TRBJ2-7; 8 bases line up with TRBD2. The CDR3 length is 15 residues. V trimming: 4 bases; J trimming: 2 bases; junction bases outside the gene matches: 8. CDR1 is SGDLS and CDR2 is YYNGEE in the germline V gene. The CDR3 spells CASSPGTSGAYEQYF. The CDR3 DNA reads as TGTGCCAGCAGCCCCGGAACTAGCGGTGCCTACGAGCAGTACTTC.

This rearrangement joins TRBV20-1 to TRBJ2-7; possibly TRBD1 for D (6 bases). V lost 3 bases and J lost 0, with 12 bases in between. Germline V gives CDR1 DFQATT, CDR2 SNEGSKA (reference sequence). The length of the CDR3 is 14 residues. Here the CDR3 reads CSASYRADSYEQYF. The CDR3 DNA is TGCAGTGCTAGTTACAGGGCCGACTCCTACGAGCAGTACTTC.

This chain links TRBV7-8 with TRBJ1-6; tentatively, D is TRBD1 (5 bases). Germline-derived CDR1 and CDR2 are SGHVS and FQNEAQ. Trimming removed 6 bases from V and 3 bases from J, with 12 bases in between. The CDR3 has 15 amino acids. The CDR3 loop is CASRDDSFYNSPLHF. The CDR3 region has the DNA TGTGCCAGCAGGGATGACAGTTTCTATAATTCACCCCTCCACTTT.

CDR3 DNA: TGTGCCATCACTGACACGGATGTTTACACCTTC. It translates to CAITDTDVYTF. The chain uses TRBV10-3 and TRBJ1-2; D is uncertain. The CDR3 has 11 amino acids. V lost 7 bases and J 11 bases, leaving 14 bases between the germline ends. In germline, CDR1 is ENHRY, CDR2 SYGVKD.

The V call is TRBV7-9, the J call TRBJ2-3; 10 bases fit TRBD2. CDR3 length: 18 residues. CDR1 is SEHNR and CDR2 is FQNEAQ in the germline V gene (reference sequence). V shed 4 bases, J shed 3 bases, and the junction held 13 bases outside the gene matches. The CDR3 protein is CASSSTVAGGLATDTQYF. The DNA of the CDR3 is TGTGCCAGCAGCTCCACCGTAGCGGGGGGTTTAGCTACAGATACGCAGTATTTT.

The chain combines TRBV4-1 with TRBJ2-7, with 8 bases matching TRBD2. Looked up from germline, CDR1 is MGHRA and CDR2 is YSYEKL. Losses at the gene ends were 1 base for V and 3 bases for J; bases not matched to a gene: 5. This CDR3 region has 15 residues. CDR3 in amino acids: CASSQVGAGDYEQYF. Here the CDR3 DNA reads TGCGCCAGCAGCCAAGTAGGAGCGGGGGACTACGAGCAGTACTTC.

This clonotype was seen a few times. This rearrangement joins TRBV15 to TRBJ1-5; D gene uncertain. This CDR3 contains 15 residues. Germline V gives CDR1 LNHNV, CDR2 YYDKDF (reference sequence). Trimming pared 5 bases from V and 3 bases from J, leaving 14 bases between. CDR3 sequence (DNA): TGTGCCACCAGCCCCCGCCCGGGCAACAATCAGCCCCAGCATTTT. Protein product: CATSPRPGNNQPQHF.

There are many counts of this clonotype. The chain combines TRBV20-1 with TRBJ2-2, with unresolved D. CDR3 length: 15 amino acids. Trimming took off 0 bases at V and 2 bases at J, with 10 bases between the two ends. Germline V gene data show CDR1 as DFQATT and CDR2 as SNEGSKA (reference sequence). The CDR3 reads CSARDPRGNTGELFF. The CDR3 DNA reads TGCAGTGCTAGAGATCCACGCGGCAACACCGGGGAGCTGTTTTTT.

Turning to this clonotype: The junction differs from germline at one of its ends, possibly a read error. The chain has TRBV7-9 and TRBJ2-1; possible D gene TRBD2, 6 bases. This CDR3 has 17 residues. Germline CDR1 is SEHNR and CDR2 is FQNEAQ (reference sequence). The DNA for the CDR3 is TGTGCCAGCAGCTACGCCTACTTAGCGGCCACCCACAATGGGCAGTTCTTC. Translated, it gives CASSYAYLAATHNGQFF.

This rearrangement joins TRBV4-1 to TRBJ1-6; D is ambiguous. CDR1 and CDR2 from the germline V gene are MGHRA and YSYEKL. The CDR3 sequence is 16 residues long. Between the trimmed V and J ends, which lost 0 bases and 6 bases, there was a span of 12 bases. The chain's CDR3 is CASSQDWQESNSPLHF. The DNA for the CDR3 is TGCGCCAGCAGCCAAGATTGGCAGGAGTCTAATTCACCCCTCCACTTT.

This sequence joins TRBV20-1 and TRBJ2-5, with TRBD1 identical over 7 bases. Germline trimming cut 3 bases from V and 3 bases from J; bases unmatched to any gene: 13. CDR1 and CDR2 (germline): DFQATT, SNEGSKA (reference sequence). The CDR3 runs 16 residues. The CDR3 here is CSARALNGDRKETQYF. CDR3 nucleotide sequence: TGCAGTGCTAGGGCCCTGAACGGGGACAGAAAAGAGACCCAGTACTTC.

The CDR3 bases are TGTGCCACCAGTGATTCGGGATTTAGCAATCAGCCCCAGCATTTT. It yields the protein CATSDSGFSNQPQHF. The genes are TRBV24-1 and TRBJ1-5; D is uncertain. Trimming shortened V by 2 bases and J by 0 bases, and 7 bases separated the two germline ends. CDR1 is KGHDR and CDR2 is SFDVKD in the germline V gene. The CDR3 is 15 residues long.

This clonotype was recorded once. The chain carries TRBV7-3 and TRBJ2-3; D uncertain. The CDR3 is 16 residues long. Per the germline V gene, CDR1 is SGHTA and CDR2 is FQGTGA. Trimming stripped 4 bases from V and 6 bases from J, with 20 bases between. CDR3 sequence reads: CASSSGGGSPRDTQYF. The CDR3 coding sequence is TGTGCCAGCAGCTCCGGCGGTGGCTCGCCGCGGGATACGCAGTATTTT.

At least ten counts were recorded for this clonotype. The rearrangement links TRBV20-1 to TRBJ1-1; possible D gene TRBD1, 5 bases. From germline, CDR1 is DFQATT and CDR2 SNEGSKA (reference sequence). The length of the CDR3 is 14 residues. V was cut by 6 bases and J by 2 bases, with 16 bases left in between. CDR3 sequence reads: CSATLGHYNTEAFF. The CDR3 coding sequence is TGCAGTGCAACCCTCGGACACTACAACACTGAAGCTTTCTTT.

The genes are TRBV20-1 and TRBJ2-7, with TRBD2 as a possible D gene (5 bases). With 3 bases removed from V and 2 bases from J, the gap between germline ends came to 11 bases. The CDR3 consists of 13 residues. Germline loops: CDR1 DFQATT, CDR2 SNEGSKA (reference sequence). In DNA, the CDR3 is TGCAGTGCTAGTGACCCGGGGACCTACGAGCAGTACTTC. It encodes CSASDPGTYEQYF.